These 11 T cell receptor beta chains came from one sample sequenced in a study of blood T cell repertoires in COVID-19. Profiled with immunoSEQ multiplex PCR; TCRdb holds only in-frame clones, not every one. The top ten clones hold around 8.9% of a sample with about 210,000 clones, about four fifths of them seen once. The sample taken for sequencing was PBMCs or T cells enriched from blood (not recorded which). The receptors stem from a woman aged 50 to 65 with acute COVID-19.

This clone showed up just once. The CDR3, as DNA: TGTGCCAGCAGCTCAACAGGGGATGCTGGAAACACCATATATTTT. As protein: CASSSTGDAGNTIYF. The rearrangement uses TRBV11-2 and TRBJ1-3, with TRBD1 identical over 7 bases. The J segment lost 2 bases and the V segment lost 4 bases, leaving 5 bases of the junction unmatched. Germline CDR1 SGHAT, CDR2 FQNNGV. The CDR3 totals 15 residues. The full variable domain, rest sourced from reference TRBV11-2 and TRBJ1-3, is EAGVAQSPRYKIIEKRQSVAFWCNPISGHATLYWYQQILGQGPKLLIQFQNNGVVDDSQLPKDRFSAERLKGVDSTLKIQPAKLEDSAVYLCASSSTGDAGNTIYFGEGSWLTVV.

Only one count was recorded for this clone. The V and J genes are TRBV11-2 and TRBJ2-7, with D uncertain. The CDR3 covers 12 residues. Deletions cut 5 bases from V and 0 bases from J, with 5 bases between. The germline V gene encodes CDR1 SGHAT and CDR2 FQNNGV. CDR3 sequence (DNA): TGTGCCAGCAGCCCCAGCTCCTACGAGCAGTACTTC. Its protein is CASSPSSYEQYF.

The chain recombines TRBV14 with TRBJ2-7; tentatively, D is TRBD1 (6 bases). This CDR3 comprises 14 residues. Germline CDR1 and CDR2: SGHDN and FVKESK. With 4 bases removed from V and 6 bases from J, the gap between germline ends came to 16 bases. Here the CDR3 reads CASSLAWTAGEQYF. DNA of the CDR3: TGTGCCAGCAGCCTAGCCTGGACAGCTGGCGAGCAGTACTTC.

This clone was counted a single time. An end of the junction does not agree with germline; a read error may underlie this. The chain combines TRBV10-1 with TRBJ1-5; 9 nucleotides match TRBD1. Per germline, CDR1 WNHNN and CDR2 SYGVQD (reference sequence). CDR3 length: 14 residues. The CDR3: CASSRDRDDQSQHF. Written as DNA, the CDR3 is TGCGCCAGCTCGCGGGACAGGGATGATCAGTCCCAGCATTTT.

This clone was recorded a few times. V usage is TRBV9 and J usage is TRBJ1-6, with 7 nucleotides matching TRBD1. This CDR3 comprises 15 residues. Germline trimming cut 4 bases from V and 7 bases from J; bases unmatched to any gene: 8. Germline CDR1 is SGDLS and CDR2 is YYNGEE. The CDR3 here is CASSTSTGSNSPLHF. CDR3 bases: TGTGCCAGCAGCACCTCGACAGGGAGCAATTCACCCCTCCACTTT. Full variable domain (rest looked up from reference TRBV9 and TRBJ1-6): DSGVTQTPKHLITATGQRVTLRCSPRSGDLSVYWYQQSLDQGLQFLIQYYNGEERAKGNILERFSAQQFPDLHSELNLSSLELGDSALYFCASSTSTGSNSPLHFGNGTRLTVT.

The chain combines TRBV10-3 with TRBJ2-5; 9 bases agree with TRBD1. The V gene end was trimmed by 0 bases and the J gene end by 4 bases; junction bases not matched to a gene: 6. Germline CDR1 and CDR2: ENHRY and SYGVKD. The CDR3 has 16 amino acids. In DNA, the CDR3 is TGTGCCATCAGTGAGTCACAGGGACAGGGCGGAGAGACCCAGTACTTC. Amino acid sequence: CAISESQGQGGETQYF.

The gene calls are TRBV28 and TRBJ2-3, with TRBD2 matching 8 bases. This CDR3 region has 15 residues. The germline CDR1 and CDR2 sequences are MDHEN and SYDVKM. V lost 5 bases and J lost 6; bases outside the gene matches: 10. CDR3 coding DNA: TGTGCCAGCAGTCTCGGGGGGGCCGGCGCCGATACGCAGTATTTT. Its translation is CASSLGGAGADTQYF.

In this sample, this clone turned up many times. J is TRBJ2-5 and V is TRBV30; 7 positions agree with TRBD1. Germline V CDR1 and CDR2: GTSNPN, SVGIG (reference sequence). V dropped 2 bases and J dropped 5; count of bases not matched to a gene: 8. This CDR3 region has 14 residues. The CDR3 DNA follows: TGTGCCTGGAGTCGAGGGGGCATGATGGAGACCCAGTACTTC. This gives the protein CAWSRGGMMETQYF.

The chain recombines TRBV18 with TRBJ1-3, with TRBD1 identical over 7 bases. The CDR3 has 15 residues. Looked up from germline, CDR1 is KGHSH and CDR2 is LQKENI. V was pared by 4 bases and J by 0 bases, with 3 bases of the junction left unmatched. CDR3 sequence (DNA): TGTGCCAGCTCACGGGACAGAGACTCTGGAAACACCATATATTTT. It yields the protein CASSRDRDSGNTIYF.

This clone was seen a single time. The rearrangement uses TRBV6-5 and TRBJ1-5; no clear D. V lost 6 bases and J 1 base, leaving 13 bases between the germline ends. Germline V gene data show CDR1 as MNHEY and CDR2 as SVGAGI. This CDR3 comprises 15 residues. In nucleotides, the CDR3 is TGTGCCAGCAGCCAAAAGAGACTGAGCAATCAGCCCCAGCATTTT. This encodes CASSQKRLSNQPQHF.

This clone came up once. This chain uses TRBV19 with TRBJ2-3; 10 bases align to TRBD1. Germline CDR1 reads LNHDA; CDR2 reads SQIVND (reference sequence). The junction had 18 bases not matched to a gene; V was cut back by 7 bases and J by 8 bases. This CDR3 comprises 17 residues. CDR3 residues: CASNTKGTGASLGTQYF. The CDR3 coding sequence is TGTGCCAGTAATACCAAAGGGACAGGGGCTTCTCTCGGTACGCAGTATTTT.